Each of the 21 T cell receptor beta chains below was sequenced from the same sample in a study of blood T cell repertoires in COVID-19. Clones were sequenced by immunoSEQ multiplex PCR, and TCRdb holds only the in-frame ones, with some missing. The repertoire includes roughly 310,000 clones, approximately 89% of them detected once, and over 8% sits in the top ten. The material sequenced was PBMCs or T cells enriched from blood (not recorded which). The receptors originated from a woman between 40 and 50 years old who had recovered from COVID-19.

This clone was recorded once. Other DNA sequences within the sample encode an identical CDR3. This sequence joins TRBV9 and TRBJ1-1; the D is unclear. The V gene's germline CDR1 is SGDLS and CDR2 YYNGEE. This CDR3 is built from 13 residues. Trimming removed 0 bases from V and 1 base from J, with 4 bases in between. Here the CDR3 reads CASSVAGNTEAFF. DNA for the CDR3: TGTGCCAGCAGCGTAGCGGGGAACACTGAAGCTTTCTTT.

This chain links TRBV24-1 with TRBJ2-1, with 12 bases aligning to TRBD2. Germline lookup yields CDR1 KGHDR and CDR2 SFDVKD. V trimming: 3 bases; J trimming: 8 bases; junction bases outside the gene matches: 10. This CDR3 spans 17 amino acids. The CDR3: CATSDPTSGSGRDEQFF. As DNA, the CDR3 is TGTGCCACCAGTGATCCGACTAGCGGGAGTGGGCGGGATGAGCAGTTCTTC.

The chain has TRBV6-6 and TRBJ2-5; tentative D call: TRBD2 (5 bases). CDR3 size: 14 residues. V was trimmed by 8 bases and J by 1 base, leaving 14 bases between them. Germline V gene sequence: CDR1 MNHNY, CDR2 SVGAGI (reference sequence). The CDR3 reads CASGYGGPQETQYF. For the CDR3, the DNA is TGTGCCAGCGGGTACGGAGGACCCCAAGAGACCCAGTACTTC.

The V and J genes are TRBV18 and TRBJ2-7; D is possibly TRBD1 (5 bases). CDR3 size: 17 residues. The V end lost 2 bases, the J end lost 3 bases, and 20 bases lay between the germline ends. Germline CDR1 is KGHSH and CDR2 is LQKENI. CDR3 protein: CASSPWPLIRGLYEQYF. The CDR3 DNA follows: TGTGCCAGCTCACCATGGCCCTTGATAAGGGGTCTCTACGAGCAGTACTTC.

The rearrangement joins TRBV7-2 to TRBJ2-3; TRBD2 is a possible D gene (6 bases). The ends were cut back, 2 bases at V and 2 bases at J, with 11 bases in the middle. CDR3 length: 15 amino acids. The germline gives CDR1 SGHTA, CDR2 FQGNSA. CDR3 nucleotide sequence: TGTGCCAGCAGCTTATCCGGGACTCTCACAGATACGCAGTATTTT. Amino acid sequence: CASSLSGTLTDTQYF.

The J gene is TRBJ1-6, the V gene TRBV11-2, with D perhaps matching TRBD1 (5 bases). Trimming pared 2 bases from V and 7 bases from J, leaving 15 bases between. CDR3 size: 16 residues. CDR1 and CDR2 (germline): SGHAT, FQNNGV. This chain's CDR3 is CASSLREDSTNSPLHF. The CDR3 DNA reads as TGTGCCAGCAGCTTAAGGGAAGACAGCACCAATTCACCCCTCCACTTT. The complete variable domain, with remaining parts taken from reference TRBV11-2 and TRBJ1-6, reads EAGVAQSPRYKIIEKRQSVAFWCNPISGHATLYWYQQILGQGPKLLIQFQNNGVVDDSQLPKDRFSAERLKGVDSTLKIQPAKLEDSAVYLCASSLREDSTNSPLHFGNGTRLTVT.

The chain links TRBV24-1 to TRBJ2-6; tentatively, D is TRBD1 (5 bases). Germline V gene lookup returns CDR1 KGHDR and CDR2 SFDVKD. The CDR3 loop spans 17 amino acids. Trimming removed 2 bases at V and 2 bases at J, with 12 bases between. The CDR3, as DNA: TGTGCCACCAGTGATTCCCCGCAGGGAACTGGGGCCAACGTCCTGACTTTC. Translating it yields CATSDSPQGTGANVLTF.

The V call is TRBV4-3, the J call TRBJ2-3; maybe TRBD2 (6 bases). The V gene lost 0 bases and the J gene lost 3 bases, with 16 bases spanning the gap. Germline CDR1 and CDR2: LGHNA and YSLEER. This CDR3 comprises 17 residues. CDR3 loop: CASSQDGGSGRTDTQYF. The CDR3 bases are TGCGCCAGCAGCCAAGATGGGGGGTCGGGGAGGACAGATACGCAGTATTTT.

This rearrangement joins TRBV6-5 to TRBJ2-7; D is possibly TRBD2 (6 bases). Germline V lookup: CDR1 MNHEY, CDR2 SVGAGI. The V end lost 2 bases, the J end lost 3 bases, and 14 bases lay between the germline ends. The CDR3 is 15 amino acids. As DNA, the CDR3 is TGTGCCAGCAGTTACGGGTCTAGCGATGACTACGAGCAGTACTTC. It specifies CASSYGSSDDYEQYF.

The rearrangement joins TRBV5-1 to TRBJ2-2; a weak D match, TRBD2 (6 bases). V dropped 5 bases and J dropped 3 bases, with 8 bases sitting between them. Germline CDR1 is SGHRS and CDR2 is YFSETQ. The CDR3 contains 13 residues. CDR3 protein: CASSREYTGELFF. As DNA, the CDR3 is TGCGCCAGCAGTCGGGAGTACACCGGGGAGCTGTTTTTT.

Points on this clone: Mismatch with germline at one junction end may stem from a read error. This chain's CDR3 is CASSSLAGGNNEQFF. The CDR3, as DNA: TGTGCTAGCAGCTCACTAGCCGGGGGGAACAATGAGCAGTTCTTC. The chain carries TRBV7-7 and TRBJ2-1, with TRBD2 identical over 7 bases. The germline CDR1 and CDR2 sequences are SSHAT and FNYEAQ (reference sequence). The CDR3 covers 15 residues.

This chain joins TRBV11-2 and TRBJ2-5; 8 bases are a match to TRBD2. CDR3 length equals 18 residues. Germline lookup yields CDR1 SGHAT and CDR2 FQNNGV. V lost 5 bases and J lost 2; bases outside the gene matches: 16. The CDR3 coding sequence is TGTGCCAGCAGCCGGGGCCCAGGTGGTAGCGGGGATCAAGAGACCCAGTACTTC. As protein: CASSRGPGGSGDQETQYF.

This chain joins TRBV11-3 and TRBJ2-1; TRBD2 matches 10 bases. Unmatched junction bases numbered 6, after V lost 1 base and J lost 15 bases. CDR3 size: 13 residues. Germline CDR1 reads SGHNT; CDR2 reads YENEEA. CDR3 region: CASSLGDGTSVFF. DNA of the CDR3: TGTGCCAGCAGCTTAGGTGACGGGACTAGCGTGTTCTTC.

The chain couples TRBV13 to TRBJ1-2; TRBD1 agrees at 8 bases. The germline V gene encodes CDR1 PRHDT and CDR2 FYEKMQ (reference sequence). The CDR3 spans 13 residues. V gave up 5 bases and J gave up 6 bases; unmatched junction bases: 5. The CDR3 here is CASSEDRADGYTF. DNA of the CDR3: TGTGCCAGCAGCGAGGACAGGGCTGATGGCTACACCTTC.

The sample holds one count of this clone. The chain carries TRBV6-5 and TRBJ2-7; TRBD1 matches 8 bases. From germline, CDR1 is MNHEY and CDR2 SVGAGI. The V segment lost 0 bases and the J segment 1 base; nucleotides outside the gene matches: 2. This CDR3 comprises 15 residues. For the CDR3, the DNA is TGTGCCAGCAGTTACTCGGGACAGGCGTCCTACGAGCAGTACTTC. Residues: CASSYSGQASYEQYF.

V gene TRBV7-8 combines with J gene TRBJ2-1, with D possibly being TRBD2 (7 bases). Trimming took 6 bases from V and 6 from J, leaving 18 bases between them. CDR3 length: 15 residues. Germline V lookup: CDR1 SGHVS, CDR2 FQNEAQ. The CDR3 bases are TGTGCCAGCAGTGTATTAGGGGGGGCAGGCAATGAGCAGTTCTTC. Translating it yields CASSVLGGAGNEQFF.

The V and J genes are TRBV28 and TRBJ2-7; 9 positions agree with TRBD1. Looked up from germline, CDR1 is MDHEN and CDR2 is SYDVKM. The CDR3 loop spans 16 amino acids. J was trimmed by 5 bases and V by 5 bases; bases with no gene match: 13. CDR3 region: CASSRSGTGILHEQYF. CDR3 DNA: TGTGCCAGCAGTCGTTCCGGGACAGGGATTCTCCACGAGCAGTACTTC.

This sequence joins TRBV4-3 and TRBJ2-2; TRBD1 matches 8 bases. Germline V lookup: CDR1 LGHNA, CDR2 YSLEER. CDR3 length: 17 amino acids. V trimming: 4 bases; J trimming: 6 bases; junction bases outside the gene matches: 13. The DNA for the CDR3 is TGCGCCAGCAGCCGCAAATCCCAGGGGGCGAAGGCCGGGGAGCTGTTTTTT. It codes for CASSRKSQGAKAGELFF.

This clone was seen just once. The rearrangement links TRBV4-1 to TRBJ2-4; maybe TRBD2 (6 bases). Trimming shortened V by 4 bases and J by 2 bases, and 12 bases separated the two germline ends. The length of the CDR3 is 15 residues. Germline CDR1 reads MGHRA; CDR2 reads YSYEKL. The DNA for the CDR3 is TGCGCCAGCAGCCGGGCGGGGCTTTCCAAAAACATTCAGTACTTC. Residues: CASSRAGLSKNIQYF.

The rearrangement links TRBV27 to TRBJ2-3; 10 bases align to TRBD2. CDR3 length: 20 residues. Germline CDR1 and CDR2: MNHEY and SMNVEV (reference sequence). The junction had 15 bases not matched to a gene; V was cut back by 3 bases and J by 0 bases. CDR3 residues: CASSLQPRSSGRRSTDTQYF. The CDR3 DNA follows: TGTGCCAGCAGTTTGCAACCAAGATCTAGCGGGAGACGGAGCACAGATACGCAGTATTTT.

CDR3 region: CASSSRSGQGAYEQYF. The DNA of the CDR3 is TGCGCCAGCAGCTCACGTTCGGGACAGGGGGCCTACGAGCAGTACTTC. The rearrangement links TRBV5-1 to TRBJ2-7; 11 bases line up with TRBD1. The germline V gene encodes CDR1 SGHRS and CDR2 YFSETQ. The CDR3 extends over 16 amino acids. V gave up 3 bases and J gave up 2 bases; unmatched junction bases: 7.